This TCR beta chain is drawn from a study of T cells after yellow fever vaccination. General study results and limits: Researchers cautioned that FACS-sorted repertoires could harbor abundant clonotypes contaminating from the bulk population.

The CDR3 is 15 residues long. V was cut by 0 bases and J by 2 bases, with 10 bases left in between. The germline V gene encodes CDR1 SGHRS and CDR2 YFSETQ. It was through 5'RACE template switching that TCR cDNA was made, with a universal primer site and UMIs added. A single record per CDR3 protein comes from TCRdb applying MiXCR to the 5' RACE reads. The repertoire holds 300,000 or so distinct CDR3 sequences, approximately 10% seen once, with about 3% in the top ten. This clonotype has ten or more counts. Its specificity is not known. The TCR sequence derives from a young man who received the YFV17D yellow fever vaccine. Here the sequenced sample was CD4+ T cells sorted from PBMCs, taken 5 days after the yellow fever booster vaccination. This chain uses TRBV5-1 with TRBJ2-3; D gene uncertain. The CDR3 DNA reads as TGCGCCAGCAGCTTGGCTCCAGGAGCCACAGATACGCAGTATTTT. Protein sequence: CASSLAPGATDTQYF.